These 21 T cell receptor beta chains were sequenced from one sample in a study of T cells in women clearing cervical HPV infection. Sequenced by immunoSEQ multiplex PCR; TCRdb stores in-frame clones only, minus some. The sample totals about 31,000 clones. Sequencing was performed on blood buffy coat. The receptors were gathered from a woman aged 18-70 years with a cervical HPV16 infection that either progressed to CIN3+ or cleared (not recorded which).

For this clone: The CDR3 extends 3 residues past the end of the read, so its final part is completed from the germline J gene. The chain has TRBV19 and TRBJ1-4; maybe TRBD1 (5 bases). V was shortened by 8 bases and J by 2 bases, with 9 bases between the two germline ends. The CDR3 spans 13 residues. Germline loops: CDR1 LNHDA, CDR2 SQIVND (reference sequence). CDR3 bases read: TGTGCCAGTGGGGGGGTCACTAATGAAAAA. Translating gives CASGGVTNEK. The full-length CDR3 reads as CASGGVTNEKLFF. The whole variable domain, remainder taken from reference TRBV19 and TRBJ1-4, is DGGITQSPKYLFRKEGQNVTLSCEQNLNHDAMYWYRQDPGQGLRLIYYSQIVNDFQKGDIAEGYSVSREKKESFPLTVTSAQKNPTAFYLCASGGVTNEKLFFGSGTQLSVL.

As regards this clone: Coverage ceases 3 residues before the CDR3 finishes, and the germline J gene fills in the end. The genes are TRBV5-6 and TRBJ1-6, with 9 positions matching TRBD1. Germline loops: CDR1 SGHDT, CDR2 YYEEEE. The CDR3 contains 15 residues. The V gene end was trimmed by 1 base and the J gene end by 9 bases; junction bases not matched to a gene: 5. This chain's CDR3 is CASSLRDRVFSPLHF. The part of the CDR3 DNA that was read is TGTGCCAGCAGCTTGCGGGACAGGGTCTTTTCACCC.

CDR3 amino acids: CASSYSFSSPEGYTF. Incomplete CDR3 DNA: TGTGCCAGCAGTTACTCGTTTTCTTCCCCAGAGGGC. The chain joins TRBV6-2 or TRBV6-3 to TRBJ1-2; D remains ambiguous. Read sequence stops 3 residues before the CDR3 end, and the germline J gene provides the missing end. The CDR3 is made up of 15 amino acids. From germline, CDR1 is MNHEY and CDR2 SVGEGT.

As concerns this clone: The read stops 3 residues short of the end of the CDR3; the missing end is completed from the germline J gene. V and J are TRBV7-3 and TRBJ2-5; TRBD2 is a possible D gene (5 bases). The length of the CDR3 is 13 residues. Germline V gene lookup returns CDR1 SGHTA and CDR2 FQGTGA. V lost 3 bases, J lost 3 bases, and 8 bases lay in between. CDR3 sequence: CASSFGVKETQYF. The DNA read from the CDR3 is TGTGCCAGCAGCTTCGGGGTCAAAGAGACC.

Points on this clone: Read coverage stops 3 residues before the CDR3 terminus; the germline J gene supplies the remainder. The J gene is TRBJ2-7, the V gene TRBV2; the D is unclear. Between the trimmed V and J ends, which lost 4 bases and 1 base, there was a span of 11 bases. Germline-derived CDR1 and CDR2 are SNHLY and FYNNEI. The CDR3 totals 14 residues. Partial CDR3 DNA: TGTGCCAGCAGTGTTGAACTTACTTCCTACGAG. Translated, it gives CASSVELTSYE. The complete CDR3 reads CASSVELTSYEQYF.

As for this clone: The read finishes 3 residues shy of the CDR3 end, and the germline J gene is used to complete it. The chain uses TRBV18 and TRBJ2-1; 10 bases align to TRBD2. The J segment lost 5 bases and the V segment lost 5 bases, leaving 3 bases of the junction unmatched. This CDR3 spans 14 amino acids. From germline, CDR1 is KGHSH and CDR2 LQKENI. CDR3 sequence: CASSLLAGHNEQFF. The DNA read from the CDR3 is TGTGCCAGCTCATTACTAGCGGGGCACAATGAG.

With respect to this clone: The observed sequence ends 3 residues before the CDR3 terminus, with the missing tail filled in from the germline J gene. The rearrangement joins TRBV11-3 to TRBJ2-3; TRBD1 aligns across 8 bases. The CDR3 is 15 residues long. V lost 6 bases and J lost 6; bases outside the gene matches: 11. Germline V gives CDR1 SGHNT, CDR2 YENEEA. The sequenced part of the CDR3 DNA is TGTGCCAGCAGTTCCCGGACAGGGAGTCTTGATACG. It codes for CASSSRTGSLDT. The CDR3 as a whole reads CASSSRTGSLDTQYF. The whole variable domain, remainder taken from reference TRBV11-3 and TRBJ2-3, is EAGVVQSPRYKIIEKKQPVAFWCNPISGHNTLYWYLQNLGQGPELLIRYENEEAVDDSQLPKDRFSAERLKGVDSTLKIQPAELGDSAVYLCASSSRTGSLDTQYFGPGTRLTVL.

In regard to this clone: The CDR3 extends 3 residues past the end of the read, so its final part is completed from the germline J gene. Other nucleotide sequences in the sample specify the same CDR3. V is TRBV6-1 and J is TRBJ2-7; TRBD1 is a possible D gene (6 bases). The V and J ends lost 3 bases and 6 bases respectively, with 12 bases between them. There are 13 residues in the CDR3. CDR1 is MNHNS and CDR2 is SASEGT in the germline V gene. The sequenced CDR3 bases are TGTGCCAGCAGTGAGAGCTACAGGGTCGAG. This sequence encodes CASSESYRVE. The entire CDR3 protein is CASSESYRVEQYF.

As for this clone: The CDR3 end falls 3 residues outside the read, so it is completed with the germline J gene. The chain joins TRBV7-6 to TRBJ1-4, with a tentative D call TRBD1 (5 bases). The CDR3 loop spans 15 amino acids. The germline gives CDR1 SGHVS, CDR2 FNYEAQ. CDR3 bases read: TGTGCCAGCAGGGACAAGTCCGTGAATAATTCACCA. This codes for CASRDKSVNNSP. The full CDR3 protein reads CASRDKSVNNSPLFF.

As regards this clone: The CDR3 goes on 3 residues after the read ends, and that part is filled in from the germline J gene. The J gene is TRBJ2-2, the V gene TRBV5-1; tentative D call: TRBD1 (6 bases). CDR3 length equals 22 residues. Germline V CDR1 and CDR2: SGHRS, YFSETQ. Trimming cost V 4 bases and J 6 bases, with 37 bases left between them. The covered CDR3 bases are TGCGCCAGCAGCGAGGATACAGGACATTCCAAAGACAGGTCTTGTCTTCCCGGGGAG. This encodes CASSEDTGHSKDRSCLPGE. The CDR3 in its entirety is CASSEDTGHSKDRSCLPGELFF.

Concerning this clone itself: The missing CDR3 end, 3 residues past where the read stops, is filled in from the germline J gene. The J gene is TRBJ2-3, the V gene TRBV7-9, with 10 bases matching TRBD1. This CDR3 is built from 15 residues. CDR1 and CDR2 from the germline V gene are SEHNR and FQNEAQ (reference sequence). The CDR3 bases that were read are TGTGCCAGCAGCTTAGCGACAGGGGGCTGGGAGACG. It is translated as CASSLATGGWET. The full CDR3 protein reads CASSLATGGWETQYF.

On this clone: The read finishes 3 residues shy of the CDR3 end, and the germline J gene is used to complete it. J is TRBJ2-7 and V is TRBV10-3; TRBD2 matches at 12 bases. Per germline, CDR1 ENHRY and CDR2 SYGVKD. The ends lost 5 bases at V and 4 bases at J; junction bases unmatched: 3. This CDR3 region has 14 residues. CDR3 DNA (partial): TGTGCCATCAGTTGGACTAGCGGGGCATACGAG. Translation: CAISWTSGAYE. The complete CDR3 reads CAISWTSGAYEQYF.

CDR3 residues: CASSRDSRLRQDEQFF. Partial CDR3 DNA: TGCGCCAGCAGCCGGGACAGCCGCCTACGCCAGGATGAG. This chain uses TRBV5-1 with TRBJ2-1; 7 nucleotides line up with TRBD1. The sequenced fragment ends 3 residues before the CDR3 boundary, so the rest is inferred from the germline J gene. Per the germline V gene, CDR1 is SGHRS and CDR2 is YFSETQ. J lost 8 bases, V lost 4 bases, and 15 bases had no gene match. The CDR3 extends over 16 amino acids.

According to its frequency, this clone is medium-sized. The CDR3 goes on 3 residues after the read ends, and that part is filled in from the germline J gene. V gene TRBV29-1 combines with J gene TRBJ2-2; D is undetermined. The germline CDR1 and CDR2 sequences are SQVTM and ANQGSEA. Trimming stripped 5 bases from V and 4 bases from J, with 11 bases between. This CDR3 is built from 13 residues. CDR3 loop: CSVSRGSTGELFF. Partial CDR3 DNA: TGCAGCGTTTCCCGAGGTTCCACCGGGGAG.

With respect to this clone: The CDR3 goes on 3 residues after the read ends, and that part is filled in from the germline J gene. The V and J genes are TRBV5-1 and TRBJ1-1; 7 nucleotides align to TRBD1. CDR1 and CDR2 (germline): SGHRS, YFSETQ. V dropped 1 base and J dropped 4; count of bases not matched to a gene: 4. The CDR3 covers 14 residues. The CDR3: CASSLTAGGTEAFF. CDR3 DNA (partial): TGCGCCAGCAGCTTGACGGCAGGGGGCACTGAA.

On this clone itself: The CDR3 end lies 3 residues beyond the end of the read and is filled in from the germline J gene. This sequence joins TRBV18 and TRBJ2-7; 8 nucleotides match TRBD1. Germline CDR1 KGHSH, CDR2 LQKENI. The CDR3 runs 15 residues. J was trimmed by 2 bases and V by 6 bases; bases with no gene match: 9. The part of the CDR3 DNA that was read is TGTGCCAGCTCCCCATCAGGACAGGGCGCCTACGAG. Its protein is CASSPSGQGAYE. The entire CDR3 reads CASSPSGQGAYEQYF.

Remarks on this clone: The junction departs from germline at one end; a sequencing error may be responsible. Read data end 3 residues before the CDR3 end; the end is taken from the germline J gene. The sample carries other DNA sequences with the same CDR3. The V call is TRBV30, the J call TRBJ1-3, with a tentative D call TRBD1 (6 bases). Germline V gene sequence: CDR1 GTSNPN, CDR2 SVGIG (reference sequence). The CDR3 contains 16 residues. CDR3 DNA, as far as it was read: TGTGCCTGGAGTAGACACCGGGACAAAGCTGGAAACACG. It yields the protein CAWSRHRDKAGNT. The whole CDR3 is CAWSRHRDKAGNTIYF.

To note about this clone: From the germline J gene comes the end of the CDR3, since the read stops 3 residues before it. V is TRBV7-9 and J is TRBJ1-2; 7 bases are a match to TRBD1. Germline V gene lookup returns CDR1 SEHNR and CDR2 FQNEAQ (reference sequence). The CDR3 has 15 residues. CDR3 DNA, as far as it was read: TGTGCCAGCAGCTTAGCGAGGCAGGGGGGCTACGAC. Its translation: CASSLARQGGYD. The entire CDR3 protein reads CASSLARQGGYDYTF.

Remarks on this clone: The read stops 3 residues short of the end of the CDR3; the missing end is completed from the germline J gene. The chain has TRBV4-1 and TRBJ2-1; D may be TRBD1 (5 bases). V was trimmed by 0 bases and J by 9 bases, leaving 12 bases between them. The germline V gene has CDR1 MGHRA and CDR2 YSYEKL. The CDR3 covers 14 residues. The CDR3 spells CASSQDSREGEQFF. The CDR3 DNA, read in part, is TGCGCCAGCAGCCAAGATTCCAGGGAAGGTGAG.

CDR3 region: CASSESGGRDTQYF. The CDR3 bases that were read are TGTGCCAGCAGTGAAAGCGGGGGTAGAGATACG. The chain uses TRBV6-4 and TRBJ2-3; 8 bases match TRBD2. Sequencing ends 3 residues short of the CDR3 end; the germline J gene provides the rest. With V trimmed by 3 bases and J by 5 bases, 4 bases remained unmatched. Looked up from germline, CDR1 is MRHNA and CDR2 is SNTAGT. The length of the CDR3 is 14 residues.

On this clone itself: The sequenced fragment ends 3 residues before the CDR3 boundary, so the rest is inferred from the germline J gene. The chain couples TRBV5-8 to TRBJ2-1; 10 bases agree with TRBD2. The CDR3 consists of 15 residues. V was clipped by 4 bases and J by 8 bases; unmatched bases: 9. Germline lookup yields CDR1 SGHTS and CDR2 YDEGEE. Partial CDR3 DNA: TGTGCCAGCAGCCTGGGAGCGGGGGGGATCGATGAG. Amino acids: CASSLGAGGIDE. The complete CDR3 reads CASSLGAGGIDEQFF.